This T cell receptor beta chain emerged from a study of T cells and copy number aberrations in small-cell lung cancer. Regarding the study as a whole: The tissue was entirely formalin-fixed and paraffin-embedded, which is known to produce sequencing artifacts.

Looked up from germline, CDR1 is MRHNA and CDR2 is SNTAGT. The CDR3 has 14 residues. V lost 0 bases, J lost 8 bases, and 11 bases lay in between. Notes on this clone: The antigen is undetermined.

Limited-stage small-cell lung cancer patients underwent surgery between about 2007 and 2021. Donors were all either smokers or heavy second-hand smokers. TCRdb keeps only in-frame clones here, not all; method: immunoSEQ multiplex PCR. Of 2,500 to 3,000 clones in the sample, around 86% are singletons; the top ten hold about 4.5%. The chain is built from TRBV6-4 and TRBJ2-1; D is unclear. The sequence was obtained from a man in his forties or fifties with small cell lung cancer. The sequenced material came from normal tissue next to the tumor. The DNA of the CDR3 is TGTGCCAGCAGTGACTCACGCGGTAACGATGAGCAGTTCTTC. Protein product: CASSDSRGNDEQFF.